This T cell receptor (beta chain) was sequenced during a study of CD8 T cells in acute hepatitis C reinfection (dated by TCRdb to about 2021). Broadly, across the study: This study examined the TCRbeta repertoire of CD8+ T cells that recognize the HCV NS3-1073 epitope, both during acute infection and after viral clearance. A few spontaneous resolvers contributed paired acute and follow-up samples.

Beyond this particular receptor, the publication reports: Preferential use of the TRBV04 and TRBV06 gene families was observed in all groups, and this preferential usage was not explained by overrepresentation in the naive pool. Diversity in the NS3-1073 specific repertoires was high, and no significant differences in diversity emerged among acute resolver, follow-up resolver and acute chronic samples. No follow-up repertoires were available for chronically infected subjects, since NS3-1073 specific cells were too rare to be sorted. Because bulk sequencing covered only the TCRbeta chain, the alphabeta pairing of the public clonotypes could not be determined. CDR3 sequences shared with other epitopes were rarely observed, and exact matching may have been limited by differing sequencing approaches. Roughly 14 public clonotypes were found regardless of outcome; one public clonotype used V04-02/J02-02.

V sheds 5 bases and J sheds 4 bases, leaving 11 bases between their ends. Based on the germline V gene (reference sequence), the CDR1 and CDR2 sequences are MNHEY and SMNVEV. CDR3 length: 13 amino acids, cysteine to phenylalanine. Only CDR3 DNA is held: 39 bases, read in frame from base 1. Genomic DNA was extracted from FACS-sorted cells, and TCRbeta chain sequencing was performed through the commercial immunoSEQ service. Per the authors' processing: The repertoire data were analyzed using ImmunoSEQ Analyzer software v3.0 and R v3.5.1. Only productive rearrangements were analyzed, because any sequences with stop codons or out-of-frame rearrangements were filtered out. Simpson diversity, Shannon entropy, CDR3 length and nucleotide addition metrics were supplied by the sequencing provider. Clonotypes were grouped by frequency into dominant, sub-dominant, low or lowest abundance categories, and clonotypes below 0.1% were left out of most analyses. A CDR3 amino acid clonotype was called public if the clonotype appeared in at least two subjects at a cumulative frequency of at least 0.5%. In TCRdb, the immuneACCESS table is reduced to in-frame sequences with V and J assigned. These tables do not hold every clone; where another copy was compared, an unresolved V gene accounts for under half, and the others remain unexplained. That table gives V, J and clone size, and the DNA gave D and trimming. The sample table records 30,000 to 40,000 clones; 80% to 90% of these occur just once. The ten largest account for approximately 11% of the sample.

This specimen's time point label, per the study, means: naive CD8 control sorted from an acute-time-point sample. Enrolled in the Montreal Hepatitis C Cohort (HEPCO) in Canada, the donors were people who inject drugs, and these donors were followed every 3 months. Acute primary HCV infection was defined as a positive HCV RNA or antibody test after a negative test within the previous 24 weeks. Cells were surface stained with CD3, CD8 and CD45RO antibodies, and an aqua fixable dye was used to exclude dead cells. Several spontaneous resolvers, defined by HCV RNA clearance within 24 weeks, were included in the cohort. Frozen stocks of peripheral blood mononuclear cells were first thawed, after which negative isolation of CD8+ T cells was carried out using the MACS CD8+ T cell Isolation Kit. Sorting of the cells was done on a BD FACSAria II cell sorter. Comments on this clone: Its recognized antigen is unknown. No qualities accompany the bases; no much larger clone lies one base away.

The TCR comes from a young woman who spontaneously cleared hepatitis C infection. The rearrangement joined TRBV27 to TRBJ1-2; the D gene assignment is ambiguous. The sequencing sample was made of naive CD8+ T cells from PBMCs. The meaning of the sample's cell subset or site label: sorted total naive CD45RO-negative CD8+ T cells. The DNA reads TGTGCCAGCAGTCTAGGTCGGGGCTATGGCTACACCTTC. Translated, it reads CASSLGRGYGYTF.